A selection of T cell receptor beta chains follows, all from one sample in a study of OX40 agonist ivuxolimab in advanced cancers. Generated by immunoSEQ multiplex PCR, the TCRdb table keeps only in-frame clones and is missing some. The sample includes approximately 62,000 clones, over 90% of them seen just once. The sample consisted of CD4+ or CD8+ T cells sorted from blood, taken in a trial of the OX40 agonist ivuxolimab. These receptors were collected from an adult with an advanced solid tumor such as melanoma, head and neck, liver or kidney cancer. Each CDR3 is given with its conserved first and last residue. D genes are given only for firm matches. Expanded clones are given a class, and other clones once, few, many or no size at all.

CDR3 protein: CASSLNNEQFF
CDR3 DNA: TGTGCCAGCAGTTTAAACAATGAGCAGTTCTTC
V gene: TRBV27
J gene: TRBJ2-1
clone size: .
D gene: .

CDR3 protein: CASSYRGEINEQYF
CDR3 DNA: TGTGCCAGCAGTTACAGGGGGGAGATAAACGAGCAGTACTTC
V gene: TRBV6-5
J gene: TRBJ2-7
clone size: .
D gene: .

CDR3 protein: CASSIAGGRDNEQFF
CDR3 DNA: TGTGCCAGCAGCATAGCGGGAGGGCGGGACAATGAGCAGTTCTTC
V gene: TRBV6-1
J gene: TRBJ2-1
clone size: few
D gene: TRBD2

CDR3 protein: CASGGIGQQETQYF
CDR3 DNA: TGCGCCAGCGGGGGCATTGGACAGCAAGAGACCCAGTACTTC
V gene: TRBV5-1
J gene: TRBJ2-5
clone size: .
D gene: .

CDR3 protein: CASSLSGGDYNEQFF
CDR3 DNA: TGTGCCAGCAGCCTTAGCGGGGGGGACTACAATGAGCAGTTCTTC
V gene: TRBV7-6
J gene: TRBJ2-1
clone size: .
D gene: TRBD2

CDR3 protein: CASSLGTNNEQFF
CDR3 DNA: TGTGCCAGCAGCTTAGGCACCAACAATGAGCAGTTCTTC
V gene: TRBV7-6
J gene: TRBJ2-1
clone size: .
D gene: .

CDR3 protein: CASSSTQVYGYTF
CDR3 DNA: TGCGCCAGCAGCTCAACTCAGGTCTATGGCTACACCTTC
V gene: TRBV4-3
J gene: TRBJ1-2
clone size: .
D gene: .

CDR3 protein: CASSQNNGEAFF
CDR3 DNA: TGTGCCAGCAGCCAAAATAACGGAGAAGCTTTCTTT
V gene: TRBV4-2
J gene: TRBJ1-1
clone size: .
D gene: .

CDR3 protein: CASSLLGDNEQFF
CDR3 DNA: TGTGCCAGCAGTTTATTGGGGGACAATGAGCAGTTCTTC
V gene: TRBV27
J gene: TRBJ2-1
clone size: .
D gene: .

CDR3 protein: CASSLGTAVNYGYTF
CDR3 DNA: TGTGCCAGCAGCCTGGGGACAGCTGTTAACTATGGCTACACCTTC
V gene: TRBV9
J gene: TRBJ1-2
clone size: once
D gene: TRBD1

CDR3 protein: CASSLRTSGANEQFF
CDR3 DNA: TGCGCCAGCAGCCTAAGGACTAGCGGGGCGAATGAGCAGTTCTTC
V gene: TRBV4-1
J gene: TRBJ2-1
clone size: once
D gene: TRBD2

CDR3 protein: CASSAAGTAYSNQPQHF
CDR3 DNA: TGTGCCAGCAGTGCCGCCGGGACCGCCTATAGCAATCAGCCCCAGCATTTT
V gene: TRBV25-1
J gene: TRBJ1-5
clone size: .
D gene: .

CDR3 protein: CASSVSGGRMGTGELFF
CDR3 DNA: TGTGCCAGCAGCGTTAGCGGGGGGAGGATGGGCACCGGGGAGCTGTTTTTT
V gene: TRBV9
J gene: TRBJ2-2
clone size: .
D gene: TRBD2

CDR3 protein: CASSFPQGAYNEQFF
CDR3 DNA: TGTGCCAGCAGTTTCCCGCAGGGGGCCTACAATGAGCAGTTCTTC
V gene: TRBV28
J gene: TRBJ2-1
clone size: .
D gene: TRBD1

CDR3 protein: CASSFPTDTQYF
CDR3 DNA: TGTGCCAGCAGTTTCCCCACAGATACGCAGTATTTT
V gene: TRBV2
J gene: TRBJ2-3
clone size: .
D gene: .

CDR3 protein: CASSQDSGAVSNQPQHF
CDR3 DNA: TGCGCCAGCAGCCAAGATTCAGGGGCCGTTAGCAATCAGCCCCAGCATTTT
V gene: TRBV4-1
J gene: TRBJ1-5
clone size: .
D gene: .

CDR3 protein: CASSFQGALHEQYF
CDR3 DNA: TGTGCCAGCAGTTTCCAGGGGGCGCTCCACGAGCAGTACTTC
V gene: TRBV27
J gene: TRBJ2-7
clone size: .
D gene: TRBD1

CDR3 protein: CASSVGRREAFF
CDR3 DNA: TGTGCCAGCAGTGTGGGTCGCAGGGAAGCTTTCTTT
V gene: TRBV6-1
J gene: TRBJ1-1
clone size: .
D gene: .

CDR3 protein: CASSQAPARYEQYF
CDR3 DNA: TGTGCCAGCAGCCAAGCTCCAGCTCGCTACGAGCAGTACTTC
V gene: TRBV4-2
J gene: TRBJ2-7
clone size: .
D gene: .

CDR3 protein: CAISEGLAGADTQYF
CDR3 DNA: TGTGCCATCAGTGAGGGACTAGCGGGAGCAGATACGCAGTATTTT
V gene: TRBV10-3
J gene: TRBJ2-3
clone size: .
D gene: TRBD2

CDR3 protein: CASSVGWETQYF
CDR3 DNA: TGTGCCAGCAGCGTGGGGTGGGAGACCCAGTACTTC
V gene: TRBV6-5
J gene: TRBJ2-5
clone size: .
D gene: .

CDR3 protein: CASSLAGNQPQHF
CDR3 DNA: TGTGCCAGCAGCTTAGCGGGCAATCAGCCCCAGCATTTT
V gene: TRBV11-2
J gene: TRBJ1-5
clone size: .
D gene: .

CDR3 protein: CASSYGRLVGTDTQYF
CDR3 DNA: TGTGCCAGCAGTTACGGTAGGCTAGTTGGCACAGATACGCAGTATTTT
V gene: TRBV6-5
J gene: TRBJ2-3
clone size: .
D gene: .

CDR3 protein: CASSSGGGTYGYTF
CDR3 DNA: TGTGCCAGCAGCTCGGGAGGGGGCACCTATGGCTACACCTTC
V gene: TRBV9
J gene: TRBJ1-2
clone size: .
D gene: TRBD1

CDR3 protein: CASSSRTEETQYF
CDR3 DNA: TGTGCCAGCAGCTCCAGGACAGAAGAGACCCAGTACTTC
V gene: TRBV13
J gene: TRBJ2-5
clone size: .
D gene: .

CDR3 protein: CASSDYGNDQPQHF
CDR3 DNA: TGTGCCAGCAGTGATTACGGGAATGATCAGCCCCAGCATTTT
V gene: TRBV2
J gene: TRBJ1-5
clone size: once
D gene: .

CDR3 protein: CASSLLDEQYF
CDR3 DNA: TGTGCCAGCAGCTTGTTGGACGAGCAGTACTTC
V gene: TRBV5-5
J gene: TRBJ2-7
clone size: .
D gene: .

CDR3 protein: CASSPTGQSHSGANVLTF
CDR3 DNA: TGTGCCAGCTCCCCTACGGGGCAATCACACTCTGGGGCCAACGTCCTGACTTTC
V gene: TRBV5-4
J gene: TRBJ2-6
clone size: .
D gene: .

CDR3 protein: CASSSGRATDTQYF
CDR3 DNA: TGTGCCAGCAGTAGCGGGAGGGCCACAGATACGCAGTATTTT
V gene: TRBV28
J gene: TRBJ2-3
clone size: few
D gene: TRBD2

CDR3 protein: CASSSAGTYEQYF
CDR3 DNA: TGCGCCAGCAGCTCCGCGGGCACCTACGAGCAGTACTTC
V gene: TRBV5-1
J gene: TRBJ2-7
clone size: .
D gene: .

CDR3 protein: CASSFGLGYTF
CDR3 DNA: TGCGCCAGCAGCTTCGGGTTGGGCTACACCTTC
V gene: TRBV5-1
J gene: TRBJ1-2
clone size: few
D gene: .

CDR3 protein: CASSQGVGYLNTGELFF
CDR3 DNA: TGCGCCAGCAGCCAGGGGGTCGGCTACTTAAACACCGGGGAGCTGTTTTTT
V gene: TRBV4-1
J gene: TRBJ2-2
clone size: once
D gene: .

CDR3 protein: CASSIVGDPHNEQFF
CDR3 DNA: TGTGCCAGTAGTATAGTGGGAGACCCCCACAATGAGCAGTTCTTC
V gene: TRBV19
J gene: TRBJ2-1
clone size: .
D gene: .

CDR3 protein: CASGQRGVKTGELFF
CDR3 DNA: TGTGCTAGTGGTCAAAGGGGGGTAAAGACCGGGGAGCTGTTTTTT
V gene: TRBV12-5
J gene: TRBJ2-2
clone size: .
D gene: .

CDR3 protein: CASSPTPLAGGPPGELFF
CDR3 DNA: TGTGCCAGCAGCCCAACACCTCTAGCGGGAGGGCCACCCGGGGAGCTGTTTTTT
V gene: TRBV7-3
J gene: TRBJ2-2
clone size: .
D gene: TRBD2

CDR3 protein: CASSRGLGAGSEQYF
CDR3 DNA: TGTGCCAGCAGCCGTGGTCTGGGGGCGGGATCCGAGCAGTACTTC
V gene: TRBV13
J gene: TRBJ2-7
clone size: .
D gene: .

CDR3 protein: CASRPLAGGTDTQYF
CDR3 DNA: TGCGCCAGCAGGCCCCTAGCGGGTGGCACAGATACGCAGTATTTT
V gene: TRBV5-1
J gene: TRBJ2-3
clone size: .
D gene: TRBD2

CDR3 protein: CASSIDSGLGNTGELFF
CDR3 DNA: TGTGCCAGTAGTATAGATTCGGGATTGGGGAACACCGGGGAGCTGTTTTTT
V gene: TRBV19
J gene: TRBJ2-2
clone size: .
D gene: .

CDR3 protein: CASSLEAQVSGNTIYF
CDR3 DNA: TGCGCCAGCAGCTTGGAGGCGCAGGTCTCTGGAAACACCATATATTTT
V gene: TRBV5-1
J gene: TRBJ1-3
clone size: .
D gene: .

CDR3 protein: CAISETYQDTQYF
CDR3 DNA: TGTGCCATCAGTGAGACCTACCAAGATACGCAGTATTTT
V gene: TRBV10-3
J gene: TRBJ2-3
clone size: .
D gene: .

CDR3 protein: CASSLGDTFDYNEQFF
CDR3 DNA: TGTGCCAGCAGCTTGGGTGACACCTTCGATTACAATGAGCAGTTCTTC
V gene: TRBV11-3
J gene: TRBJ2-1
clone size: .
D gene: .

CDR3 protein: CAISESGTSGGYNEQFF
CDR3 DNA: TGTGCCATCAGTGAGTCGGGTACTAGCGGGGGGTACAATGAGCAGTTCTTC
V gene: TRBV10-3
J gene: TRBJ2-1
clone size: .
D gene: TRBD2

CDR3 protein: CASSLFGAYTDTQYF
CDR3 DNA: TGTGCCAGCAGCTTATTCGGGGCCTACACAGATACGCAGTATTTT
V gene: TRBV7-9
J gene: TRBJ2-3
clone size: .
D gene: .

CDR3 protein: CASSTGVDGYTF
CDR3 DNA: TGTGCCAGCAGTACAGGGGTGGATGGCTACACCTTC
V gene: TRBV27
J gene: TRBJ1-2
clone size: once
D gene: TRBD1

CDR3 protein: CASRDGYTEAFF
CDR3 DNA: TGCGCCAGCAGGGACGGGTACACTGAAGCTTTCTTT
V gene: TRBV10-2
J gene: TRBJ1-1
clone size: .
D gene: .

CDR3 protein: CASSPSPGEQYF
CDR3 DNA: TGTGCCAGCAGCCCTTCCCCCGGGGAGCAGTACTTC
V gene: TRBV7-9
J gene: TRBJ2-7
clone size: .
D gene: .